This entry lists 5 T cell receptor delta chains sequenced from one sample in a study of gamma-delta T cells after stem cell transplantation. TCRdb fed the RT-PCR reads to CATT. This sample has over a thousand delta-chain clones, with about 2% found just once. Material for sequencing was gamma-delta T cells. The receptors shown here come from a human donor. It is not recorded whose cells these are; they may come from a transplant donor.

This clone is large in the sample. At the DNA level, this CDR3 is encoded by other sequences in the same sample as well. The chain has TRDV2 and TRDJ2; TRDD3 matches 10 bases. V shed 3 bases and J 0 bases; nucleotides not matched to a gene: 27. Germline CDR1 reads GEAIGNYY; CDR2 reads EKD. This CDR3 is 24 amino acids long. Here the CDR3 DNA reads TGTGCCTGTGACCCCCTCCCAACCCAGGCCGGGGGATACGTAGTGGATTCTTTGACAGCACAACTCTTCTTT. It yields the protein CACDPLPTQAGGYVVDSLTAQLFF.

This clone appeared a few times. A much larger clonotype is one base distant, so this may be a read error. This specimen includes other DNA sequences encoding the same CDR3. CDR3: CACDTVSWDTQRGADKLIF. CDR3 DNA: TGTGCCTGTGACACCGTAAGTTGGGATACGCAGCGGGGAGCCGATAAACTCATCTTT. The genes are TRDV2 and TRDJ1; 8 bases fit TRDD3. Looked up from germline, CDR1 is GEAIGNYY and CDR2 is EKD. This CDR3 has 19 residues. V was clipped by 0 bases and J by 3 bases; unmatched bases: 17.

Of note for this clone: TCRdb's listed protein matches a much larger clone and diverges from this DNA's translation at residue 4, likely through a read error; the protein shown comes from the DNA. This rearrangement joins TRDV2 to TRDJ1; 9 bases are shared with TRDD3. Trimming at V came to 5 bases and at J to 0 bases, leaving 18 bases not matched to a gene. The germline CDR1 and CDR2 sequences are GEAIGNYY and EKD. The CDR3 runs to 19 residues. In DNA, the CDR3 is TGTGCCTGTGTCGTGATGGGGAATACTGGGGGAGAGTACACCGATAAACTCATCTTT. The encoded protein is CACVVMGNTGGEYTDKLIF.

This clone is classed as medium-sized (0.01 to 0.1%). Additional DNA sequences in this sample encode the identical CDR3. This chain connects TRDV2 to TRDJ1; a possible D gene is TRDD3 (6 bases). In germline, CDR1 is GEAIGNYY, CDR2 EKD. V shed 0 bases and J shed 0 bases, with 16 bases lying between them. The CDR3 is 17 residues long. In DNA form, the CDR3 reads TGTGCCTGTGACACCGCAGGATACCCCCTTTACACCGATAAACTCATCTTT. Translating gives CACDTAGYPLYTDKLIF.

Here the J gene is TRDJ1 and the V gene is not called; the listed D gene, TRDD3, was not tested against the DNA. This CDR3 contains 21 residues. In nucleotides, the CDR3 is TGTGCCTGTGACACCGTGTCCGCCCGGTCTGGGGGATACGCTTCTACCGATAAACTCATCTTT. Its translation: CACDTVSARSGGYASTDKLIF.